This note documents a single T cell receptor (beta chain) sequence. Its antigen is currently unknown. The data derive from a study of Ad26.COV2.S vaccination and SARS-CoV-2 variants. General study results and limits: Vaccine recipients showed a spike-specific TCR breadth that was higher than in placebo recipients. Comparable non-spike TCR breadth was observed in vaccine and placebo recipients. Responses of T cells in total may have been underestimated by the TCR breadth and depth analyses. Following vaccination, spike-specific CD8+ and CD4+ T cell responses reportedly exhibited substantial breadth.

The table came from immunoSEQ multiplex PCR; TCRdb's copy has only in-frame clones and leaves some out. This sample has 300,000 to 400,000 clones, with 92% found just once. Trimming removed 11 bases at V and 0 bases at J, with 15 bases between. The CDR3 runs to 14 residues. Germline CDR1 reads LNHDA; CDR2 reads SQIVND (reference sequence). The receptor was isolated from a human donor who had recovered from COVID-19. The specimen was peripheral blood, collected after recovery from COVID-19. The V call is TRBV19, the J call TRBJ2-3; D is undetermined. Here the CDR3 reads CAGLISTSTDTQYF. CDR3 nucleotides: TGTGCCGGTTTAATATCCACTAGCACAGATACGCAGTATTTT.